Listed below are T cell receptor beta chains from one sample, sequenced in a study of blood T cell repertoires in COVID-19. Produced via immunoSEQ multiplex PCR; TCRdb's table is partial and in-frame only. The top ten clones hold around 1.8% of a sample with approximately 300,000 clones, around 84% of them seen once. Sequencing was performed on PBMCs or T cells enriched from blood (not recorded which). These receptors all stem from a woman in her 30s who had been exposed to COVID-19. Each CDR3 is given with its conserved first and last residue. The D gene is left open where the match is weak. Only part of the rows carry a size: once, few, many, or a class if the clone is expanded.

v_call: TRBV14
d_call: .
clone_size: few
j_call: TRBJ2-1
cdr3_aa: CASSREGGGVLHNEQFF
cdr3_nt: TGTGCCAGCAGCCGTGAAGGAGGCGGGGTACTTCACAATGAGCAGTTCTTC

v_call: TRBV10-3
d_call: TRBD1
clone_size: .
j_call: TRBJ1-6
cdr3_aa: CAISKDRGSAVPLHF
cdr3_nt: TGTGCCATCAGTAAAGACAGGGGGTCTGCAGTGCCCCTCCACTTT

v_call: TRBV7-7
d_call: .
clone_size: .
j_call: TRBJ2-2
cdr3_aa: CATNREKGGELFF
cdr3_nt: TGTGCTACAAACAGGGAAAAGGGCGGGGAGCTGTTTTTT

v_call: TRBV6-5
d_call: .
clone_size: .
j_call: TRBJ1-1
cdr3_aa: CASSYNLNTEAFF
cdr3_nt: TGTGCCAGCAGTTATAATTTGAACACTGAAGCTTTCTTT

v_call: TRBV5-1
d_call: .
clone_size: .
j_call: TRBJ1-6
cdr3_aa: CASRQQAKGPLHF
cdr3_nt: TGCGCCAGCAGACAACAGGCTAAAGGACCCCTCCACTTT

v_call: TRBV30
d_call: .
clone_size: .
j_call: TRBJ2-2
cdr3_aa: CAKGGYTGELFF
cdr3_nt: TGTGCGAAAGGGGGATACACCGGGGAGCTGTTTTTT

v_call: TRBV6-5
d_call: TRBD1
clone_size: .
j_call: TRBJ2-1
cdr3_aa: CASSTGGEQFF
cdr3_nt: TGTGCCAGCAGCACAGGGGGTGAGCAGTTCTTC

v_call: TRBV11-3
d_call: .
clone_size: once
j_call: TRBJ1-6
cdr3_aa: CASSLWIGRDGVNSPLHF
cdr3_nt: TGTGCCAGCAGCTTATGGATCGGGCGGGACGGAGTTAATTCACCCCTCCACTTT

v_call: TRBV7-3
d_call: TRBD2
clone_size: few
j_call: TRBJ2-1
cdr3_aa: CASSLTSGSGEQFF
cdr3_nt: TGTGCCAGCAGCTTGACTAGCGGGAGCGGGGAGCAGTTCTTC

v_call: TRBV9
d_call: .
clone_size: once
j_call: TRBJ2-5
cdr3_aa: CASSARVQETQYF
cdr3_nt: TGTGCCAGCAGCGCCAGGGTTCAAGAGACCCAGTACTTC

v_call: TRBV4-2
d_call: TRBD1
clone_size: .
j_call: TRBJ2-5
cdr3_aa: CASSQAGQVIETQYF
cdr3_nt: TGTGCCAGCAGCCAAGCGGGACAGGTGATAGAGACCCAGTACTTC

v_call: TRBV18
d_call: .
clone_size: once
j_call: TRBJ1-4
cdr3_aa: CASSPPRHPNEKLFF
cdr3_nt: TGTGCCAGCTCACCACCCAGACACCCTAATGAAAAACTGTTTTTT

v_call: TRBV7-6
d_call: .
clone_size: .
j_call: TRBJ1-6
cdr3_aa: CASSSGAYNSPLHF
cdr3_nt: TGTGCCAGCAGCTCCGGAGCTTATAATTCACCCCTCCACTTT

v_call: TRBV3-1/TRBV3-2
d_call: .
clone_size: .
j_call: TRBJ2-7
cdr3_aa: CASSQDRYEQYF
cdr3_nt: TGTGCCAGCAGCCAAGACCGCTACGAGCAGTACTTC

v_call: TRBV30
d_call: TRBD2
clone_size: .
j_call: TRBJ2-1
cdr3_aa: CAWSISGGVAEQFF
cdr3_nt: TGTGCCTGGAGTATTAGCGGGGGGGTCGCTGAGCAGTTCTTC

v_call: TRBV29-1
d_call: .
clone_size: .
j_call: TRBJ1-1
cdr3_aa: CSVVSGETEAFF
cdr3_nt: TGCAGCGTTGTATCCGGGGAAACTGAAGCTTTCTTT

v_call: TRBV13
d_call: .
clone_size: .
j_call: TRBJ1-6
cdr3_aa: CASSSTVNNSPLHF
cdr3_nt: TGTGCCAGCAGCTCGACAGTCAATAATTCACCCCTCCACTTT

v_call: TRBV18
d_call: TRBD1
clone_size: .
j_call: TRBJ2-7
cdr3_aa: CASSPRPQGATFYEQYF
cdr3_nt: TGTGCCAGCTCACCACGTCCACAGGGGGCAACCTTCTACGAGCAGTACTTC

v_call: TRBV2
d_call: .
clone_size: few
j_call: TRBJ1-2
cdr3_aa: CASSEVGRVDNYGYTF
cdr3_nt: TGTGCCAGCAGTGAAGTGGGCAGGGTAGATAACTATGGCTACACCTTC

v_call: TRBV4-3
d_call: TRBD1
clone_size: .
j_call: TRBJ1-2
cdr3_aa: CASSQKTPTGELTNYGYTF
cdr3_nt: TGCGCCAGCAGTCAAAAAACTCCGACAGGGGAGTTGACTAACTATGGCTACACCTTC

v_call: TRBV9
d_call: .
clone_size: .
j_call: TRBJ1-6
cdr3_aa: CASSVAGDTGSYNSPLHF
cdr3_nt: TGTGCCAGCAGCGTAGCAGGGGACACGGGTTCTTATAATTCACCCCTCCACTTT

v_call: TRBV27
d_call: .
clone_size: once
j_call: TRBJ1-2
cdr3_aa: CASSLGGLIGGYTF
cdr3_nt: TGTGCCAGCAGTTTGGGGGGTCTTATCGGTGGCTACACCTTC

v_call: TRBV6-5
d_call: TRBD1
clone_size: .
j_call: TRBJ2-7
cdr3_aa: CASSQGAYEQYF
cdr3_nt: TGTGCCAGCAGCCAGGGGGCCTACGAGCAGTACTTC

v_call: TRBV28
d_call: TRBD1
clone_size: .
j_call: TRBJ1-2
cdr3_aa: CASSEPGGQVYGYTF
cdr3_nt: TGTGCCAGCAGTGAACCAGGAGGACAGGTCTATGGCTACACCTTC

v_call: TRBV28
d_call: .
clone_size: .
j_call: TRBJ1-2
cdr3_aa: CASNVLNYGYTF
cdr3_nt: TGTGCCAGCAATGTGTTAAACTATGGCTACACCTTC

v_call: TRBV5-5
d_call: TRBD1
clone_size: .
j_call: TRBJ1-2
cdr3_aa: CASSDQQGPYGYTF
cdr3_nt: TGTGCCAGCAGCGATCAACAGGGGCCCTATGGCTACACCTTC

v_call: TRBV5-6
d_call: TRBD2
clone_size: few
j_call: TRBJ2-7
cdr3_aa: CASSLGSGRIHEQYF
cdr3_nt: TGTGCCAGCAGCTTGGGGAGCGGGAGGATCCACGAGCAGTACTTC

v_call: TRBV6-2/TRBV6-3
d_call: .
clone_size: .
j_call: TRBJ2-7
cdr3_aa: CASSSPGYAYEQYF
cdr3_nt: TGTGCCAGCAGTTCCCCAGGGTATGCCTACGAGCAGTACTTC

v_call: TRBV7-7
d_call: TRBD2
clone_size: few
j_call: TRBJ2-2
cdr3_aa: CASSLGSVGLPNTGELFF
cdr3_nt: TGTGCTAGCAGCTTAGGTTCGGTGGGACTACCAAACACCGGGGAGCTGTTTTTT

v_call: TRBV19
d_call: .
clone_size: many
j_call: TRBJ1-2
cdr3_aa: CASSLMGAGAGYTF
cdr3_nt: TGTGCCAGTAGTCTTATGGGGGCAGGTGCCGGCTACACCTTC

v_call: TRBV5-1
d_call: TRBD1
clone_size: .
j_call: TRBJ1-1
cdr3_aa: CASSSAGQGNTEAFF
cdr3_nt: TGCGCCAGCAGCTCCGCCGGACAGGGGAACACTGAAGCTTTCTTT

v_call: TRBV10-2
d_call: TRBD1
clone_size: .
j_call: TRBJ1-6
cdr3_aa: CASSESLAGGPNSPLHF
cdr3_nt: TGCGCCAGCAGTGAGTCTCTAGCAGGGGGCCCTAATTCACCCCTCCACTTT

v_call: TRBV2
d_call: TRBD1
clone_size: once
j_call: TRBJ1-3
cdr3_aa: CASKDRGNTIYF
cdr3_nt: TGTGCCAGCAAGGACAGGGGAAACACCATATATTTT

v_call: TRBV30
d_call: TRBD1
clone_size: once
j_call: TRBJ1-4
cdr3_aa: CAWSGTVEKLFF
cdr3_nt: TGTGCCTGGAGCGGGACAGTTGAAAAACTGTTTTTT

v_call: TRBV10-3
d_call: TRBD1
clone_size: .
j_call: TRBJ2-1
cdr3_aa: CAISLTGTGDNEQFF
cdr3_nt: TGTGCCATCAGTCTTACCGGGACAGGGGATAATGAGCAGTTCTTC

v_call: TRBV7-9
d_call: TRBD2
clone_size: once
j_call: TRBJ2-1
cdr3_aa: CASNSGGAHEQFF
cdr3_nt: TGTGCCAGTAATAGCGGGGGGGCCCATGAGCAGTTCTTC

v_call: TRBV2
d_call: .
clone_size: .
j_call: TRBJ2-2
cdr3_aa: CASGLNGGPNTGELFF
cdr3_nt: TGTGCCAGCGGGCTCAACGGGGGGCCCAACACCGGGGAGCTGTTTTTT

v_call: TRBV7-2
d_call: TRBD2
clone_size: .
j_call: TRBJ2-1
cdr3_aa: CASTKWILAGSYNEQFF
cdr3_nt: TGTGCCAGCACAAAATGGATTCTAGCGGGGTCCTACAATGAGCAGTTCTTC

v_call: TRBV27
d_call: .
clone_size: .
j_call: TRBJ2-5
cdr3_aa: CASSFRVWETQYF
cdr3_nt: TGTGCCAGCAGTTTCAGGGTTTGGGAGACCCAGTACTTC

v_call: TRBV6-1
d_call: TRBD2
clone_size: .
j_call: TRBJ2-1
cdr3_aa: CASSEDVLVRTSGSDEQFF
cdr3_nt: TGTGCCAGCAGTGAAGATGTTCTTGTAAGGACTAGCGGGAGCGATGAGCAGTTCTTC

v_call: TRBV4-2
d_call: TRBD1
clone_size: .
j_call: TRBJ1-5
cdr3_aa: CASSSGQGGSNQPQHF
cdr3_nt: TGTGCCAGCAGCTCCGGACAGGGAGGTAGCAATCAGCCCCAGCATTTT

v_call: TRBV11-1
d_call: .
clone_size: once
j_call: TRBJ1-2
cdr3_aa: CASSRLLQTNYGYTF
cdr3_nt: TGTGCCAGCAGCCGTCTTTTGCAGACTAACTATGGCTACACCTTC

v_call: TRBV28
d_call: TRBD1
clone_size: .
j_call: TRBJ1-6
cdr3_aa: CASSAGQGTYNSPLHF
cdr3_nt: TGTGCCAGCAGCGCCGGACAGGGTACCTATAATTCACCCCTCCACTTT

v_call: TRBV6-1
d_call: TRBD1
clone_size: .
j_call: TRBJ1-1
cdr3_aa: CASSDDGQVNTEAFF
cdr3_nt: TGTGCCAGCAGTGATGATGGACAGGTGAACACTGAAGCTTTCTTT

v_call: TRBV6-5
d_call: .
clone_size: .
j_call: TRBJ2-2
cdr3_aa: CASSYSRSSTGELFF
cdr3_nt: TGTGCCAGCAGTTACTCGAGAAGTTCCACCGGGGAGCTGTTTTTT

v_call: TRBV28
d_call: TRBD2
clone_size: .
j_call: TRBJ2-7
cdr3_aa: CASSVTSGRVKDEQYF
cdr3_nt: TGTGCCAGCAGCGTGACTAGCGGGAGGGTAAAAGACGAGCAGTACTTC

v_call: TRBV30
d_call: .
clone_size: once
j_call: TRBJ2-3
cdr3_aa: CAWSVRSFSTDTQYF
cdr3_nt: TGTGCCTGGAGTGTACGGAGCTTTAGCACAGATACGCAGTATTTT

v_call: TRBV6-5
d_call: .
clone_size: .
j_call: TRBJ2-7
cdr3_aa: CASSSASGTHFYEQYF
cdr3_nt: TGTGCCAGCAGTTCCGCATCCGGGACACACTTCTACGAGCAGTACTTC

v_call: TRBV5-1
d_call: .
clone_size: .
j_call: TRBJ2-5
cdr3_aa: CASSLEEGTQYF
cdr3_nt: TGCGCCAGCAGCTTGGAAGAGGGGACCCAGTACTTC

v_call: TRBV4-2
d_call: .
clone_size: .
j_call: TRBJ1-2
cdr3_aa: CASSQDPQAEGYTF
cdr3_nt: TGTGCCAGCAGCCAAGATCCACAGGCCGAGGGCTACACCTTC

v_call: TRBV5-1
d_call: TRBD2
clone_size: .
j_call: TRBJ2-7
cdr3_aa: CASSLEGLAGASYEQYF
cdr3_nt: TGCGCCAGCAGCTTGGAGGGGCTAGCGGGAGCCTCCTACGAGCAGTACTTC

v_call: TRBV7-9
d_call: .
clone_size: .
j_call: TRBJ1-2
cdr3_aa: CASSYPTTGSQGYTF
cdr3_nt: TGTGCCAGCAGCTACCCAACTACAGGGTCGCAAGGCTACACCTTC

v_call: TRBV5-1
d_call: TRBD2
clone_size: .
j_call: TRBJ2-7
cdr3_aa: CASSLGIWTSGAYEQYF
cdr3_nt: TGCGCCAGCAGCTTGGGTATCTGGACTAGCGGCGCCTACGAGCAGTACTTC

v_call: TRBV4-3
d_call: TRBD1
clone_size: .
j_call: TRBJ2-3
cdr3_aa: CASSQPGQGADTQYF
cdr3_nt: TGCGCCAGCAGCCAACCGGGACAGGGCGCAGATACGCAGTATTTT

v_call: TRBV3-1/TRBV3-2
d_call: .
clone_size: .
j_call: TRBJ1-1
cdr3_aa: CASSQGPPGGMNTEAFF
cdr3_nt: TGTGCCAGCAGCCAAGGCCCTCCCGGGGGGATGAACACTGAAGCTTTCTTT

v_call: TRBV19
d_call: .
clone_size: .
j_call: TRBJ1-6
cdr3_aa: CASTRSSYNSPLHF
cdr3_nt: TGTGCCAGTACGAGGAGCTCCTATAATTCACCCCTCCACTTT

v_call: TRBV28
d_call: TRBD2
clone_size: .
j_call: TRBJ2-7
cdr3_aa: CASSRVILAGGGEQYF
cdr3_nt: TGTGCCAGCAGTCGAGTGATCCTAGCGGGAGGAGGCGAGCAGTACTTC

v_call: TRBV6-2/TRBV6-3
d_call: .
clone_size: .
j_call: TRBJ2-7
cdr3_aa: CASSPAAYEQYF
cdr3_nt: TGTGCCAGCAGCCCAGCCGCCTACGAGCAGTACTTC

v_call: TRBV28
d_call: TRBD1
clone_size: .
j_call: TRBJ1-2
cdr3_aa: CASKNQGLGRGHQGYTF
cdr3_nt: TGTGCCAGCAAAAACCAGGGATTGGGCAGGGGGCACCAAGGCTACACCTTC

v_call: TRBV28
d_call: .
clone_size: .
j_call: TRBJ1-2
cdr3_aa: CASIPGQRGYTF
cdr3_nt: TGTGCCAGCATACCGGGACAACGTGGCTACACCTTC